The subject of this entry is one T cell receptor beta chain. The antigen remains unidentified. The data derive from a study of shared clonotypes between healthy human individuals. On the study more broadly: Donor ages ranged 18 to 49 years: a couple of women, a few men.

The CDR3 extends over 15 amino acids. V was clipped by 1 base and J by 1 base, with 11 bases between them. CDR1 and CDR2 (germline): SGHAT, FQNNGV. Study-level results: Clonotype sharing levels among donors were expected to vary with sequencing depth.

Samples underwent the assay at deep level. DNA at about 200 ng, 30,000 or so T cell genomes, went into sorted-subset replicate PCRs. The table came from immunoSEQ multiplex PCR; TCRdb's copy has only in-frame clones and leaves some out. The data show 2,500,000 or so clones, roughly 93% seen once. The chain joins TRBV11-2 to TRBJ2-7, with D possibly TRBD2 on 6 matching bases. The sequenced sample was naive CD4+ T cells from PBMCs. Indicated subset: CD45RA+ positively selected. The TCR was taken from a man younger than 30 in good health. Some clones in this sample may be carry-over from other donors' samples. Written as DNA, the CDR3 is TGTGCCAGCAGCTTAGCCATAGCGGTTTCCTACGAGCAGTACTTC. This encodes CASSLAIAVSYEQYF.